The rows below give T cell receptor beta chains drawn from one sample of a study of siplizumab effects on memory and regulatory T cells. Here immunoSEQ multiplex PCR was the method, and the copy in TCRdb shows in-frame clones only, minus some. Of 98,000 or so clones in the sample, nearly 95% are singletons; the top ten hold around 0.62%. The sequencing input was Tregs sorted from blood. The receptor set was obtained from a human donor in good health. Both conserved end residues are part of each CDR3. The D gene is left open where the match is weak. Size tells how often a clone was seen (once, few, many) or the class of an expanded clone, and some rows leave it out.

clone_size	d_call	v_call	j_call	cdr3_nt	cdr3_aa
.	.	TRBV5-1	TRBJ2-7	TGCGCCAGCAGCTTGGAAGCAGTCTACGAGCAGTACTTC	CASSLEAVYEQYF
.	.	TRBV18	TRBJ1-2	TGTGCCAGCTCACCACCAGGCACTCCTGGCCATGGCTACACCTTC	CASSPPGTPGHGYTF
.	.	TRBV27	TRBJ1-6	TGTGCCAGCACCCACAGAAGCTCCTATAATTCACCCCTCCACTTT	CASTHRSSYNSPLHF
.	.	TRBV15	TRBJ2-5	TGTGCCACCAGCCCCCCTTCTGAGACCCAGTACTTC	CATSPPSETQYF
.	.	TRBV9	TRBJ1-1	TGTGCCAGCAGCGCCAACGGCCAGGGCGGCACTGAAGCTTTCTTT	CASSANGQGGTEAFF
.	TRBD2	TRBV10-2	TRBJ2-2	TGCGCCAGCAGGAAGCGGGGGGGCATTTCCGGGGAGCTGTTTTTT	CASRKRGGISGELFF
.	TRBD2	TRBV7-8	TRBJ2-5	TGTGCCAGCAGCCATGGACTAGCGGGGCCGGAGACCCAGTACTTC	CASSHGLAGPETQYF
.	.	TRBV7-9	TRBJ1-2	TGTGCCAGCAGCCAAGATCCGGGCAGGGATCATGGCTACACCTTC	CASSQDPGRDHGYTF
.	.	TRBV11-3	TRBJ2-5	TGTGCCAGCAGCTTAGGTTTGGGGCGAGAAGAGACCCAGTACTTC	CASSLGLGREETQYF
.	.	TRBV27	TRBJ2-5	TGTGCCAGCAGTGCCAATAGGGCAGAGACCCAGTACTTC	CASSANRAETQYF
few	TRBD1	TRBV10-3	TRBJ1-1	TGTGCCACAGGGGGCTGGACTGAAGCTTTCTTT	CATGGWTEAFF
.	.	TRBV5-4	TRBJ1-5	TGTGCCAGCAGCTTGGGGGTCAATCAGCCCCAGCATTTT	CASSLGVNQPQHF
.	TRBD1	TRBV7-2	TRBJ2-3	TGTGCCAGCAGCTTAGTGACAGGGGGCACAGATACGCAGTATTTT	CASSLVTGGTDTQYF
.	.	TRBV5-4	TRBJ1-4	TGTGCCAGCAGCTTGAGCCCGGAGGATGAAAAACTGTTTTTT	CASSLSPEDEKLFF
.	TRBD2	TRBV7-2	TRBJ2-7	TGTGCCAGCAGTTTAGAAGCGGGAGAGAGCTACGAGCAGTACTTC	CASSLEAGESYEQYF
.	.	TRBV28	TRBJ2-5	TGTGCCAGCAGTCCTCGACAGGGAGGGTCAGAGACCCAGTACTTC	CASSPRQGGSETQYF
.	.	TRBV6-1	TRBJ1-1	TGTGCCAGCAGAACTGGGGTGAGCACTGAAGCTTTCTTT	CASRTGVSTEAFF
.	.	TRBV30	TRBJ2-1	TGTGCCTGGAGTGTGGGTGAGCAGTTCTTC	CAWSVGEQFF
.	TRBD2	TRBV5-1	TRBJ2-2	TGCGCCACCCGTAGCGGGGGTACGAACACCGGGGAGCTGTTTTTT	CATRSGGTNTGELFF
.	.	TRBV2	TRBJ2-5	TGTGCCAGCAGTGCGGAGAGAGAGACCCAGTACTTC	CASSAERETQYF
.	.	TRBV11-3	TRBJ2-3	TGTGCCAGCAGCTTCGGGGGCACAGATACGCAGTATTTT	CASSFGGTDTQYF
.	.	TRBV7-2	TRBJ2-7	TGTGCCAGCAGCATTCAGGGGGGGAGCTCCTACGAGCAGTACTTC	CASSIQGGSSYEQYF
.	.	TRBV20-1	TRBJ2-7	TGCAGTGCTAGAAGCGGTTACGAGCAGTACTTC	CSARSGYEQYF
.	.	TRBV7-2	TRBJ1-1	TGTGCCAGCCGTCTTGGGGAATATACCACTGAAGCTTTCTTT	CASRLGEYTTEAFF
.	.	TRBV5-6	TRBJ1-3	TGTGCCAGCAGCTTGGCAGGAGTTCCCATATATTTT	CASSLAGVPIYF
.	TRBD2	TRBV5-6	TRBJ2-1	TGTGCCAGCAGCCTCAGACTAGCGGTTTACAATGAGCAGTTCTTC	CASSLRLAVYNEQFF
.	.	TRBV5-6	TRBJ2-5	TGTGCCAGCAGCTTTCTGTCGGTGCAAGAGACCCAGTACTTC	CASSFLSVQETQYF
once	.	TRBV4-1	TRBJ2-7	TGCGCCAGCAGCCATCGAGGCGGCGGACCCTACGAGCAGTACTTC	CASSHRGGGPYEQYF
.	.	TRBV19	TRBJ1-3	TGTGCCAGTAGTAAGGGACGGAGACTTTCCTCTGGAAACACCATATATTTT	CASSKGRRLSSGNTIYF
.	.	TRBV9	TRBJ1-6	TGTGCCAGCAGCGAGCAAAATACCTATTCACCCCTCCACTTT	CASSEQNTYSPLHF
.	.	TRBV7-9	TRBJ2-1	TGTGCCAGCAGCTGGTTGGGGGGCAGGGATGAGCAGTTCTTC	CASSWLGGRDEQFF
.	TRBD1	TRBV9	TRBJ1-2	TGTGCCAGCAGCGTATACCCAGGGGGCTTCGGCTATGGCTACACCTTC	CASSVYPGGFGYGYTF
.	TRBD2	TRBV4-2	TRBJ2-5	TGTGCCAGCAGCCAAGCCAGCGGGAAGAGAGAGACCCAGTACTTC	CASSQASGKRETQYF
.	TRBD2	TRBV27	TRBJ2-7	TGTGCCAGCAGTTTTTTAGCGGGAGCGACCTACGAGCAGTACTTC	CASSFLAGATYEQYF
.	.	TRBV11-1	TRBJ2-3	TGTGCCAGCAGCTTAGAGGCAGGGTACACAGATACGCAGTATTTT	CASSLEAGYTDTQYF
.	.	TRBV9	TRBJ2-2	TGTGCCAGCAGCCCAGGGGTTAGGAGGAACACCGGGGAGCTGTTTTTT	CASSPGVRRNTGELFF
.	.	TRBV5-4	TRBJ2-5	TGTGCCAGCAGCTTTGGGGGGGAGACCCAGTACTTC	CASSFGGETQYF
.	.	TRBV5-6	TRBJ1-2	TGTGCCAGCAGCTTGGTAGGACAGCTCTATGGCTACACCTTC	CASSLVGQLYGYTF
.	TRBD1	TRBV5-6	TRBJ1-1	TGTGCCACCACGGGGAACAGGGGGCCCAACACTGAAGCTTTCTTT	CATTGNRGPNTEAFF
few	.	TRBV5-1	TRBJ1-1	TGCGCCAGCAGCTTGGCGGGGTTCACTGAAGCTTTCTTT	CASSLAGFTEAFF
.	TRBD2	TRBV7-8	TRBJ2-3	TGTGCCAGCAGCCTCATGGGTCGCGGGGGGTACACAGATACGCAGTATTTT	CASSLMGRGGYTDTQYF
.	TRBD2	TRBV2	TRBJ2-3	TGTGCCAGCATGGCTAGCGGGGGGCCCCTCGCAGATACGCAGTATTTT	CASMASGGPLADTQYF
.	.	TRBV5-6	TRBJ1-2	TGTGCCAGCAGCTTTACGAGGGGGGTTAGCTATGGCTACACCTTC	CASSFTRGVSYGYTF
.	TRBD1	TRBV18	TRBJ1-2	TGTGCCAGCTCAGTCGGGACAGTACCTAACTATGGCTACACCTTC	CASSVGTVPNYGYTF
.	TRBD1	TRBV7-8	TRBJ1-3	TGTGCCAGCAGCTTCGGGACAGCTGGAAACACCATATATTTT	CASSFGTAGNTIYF
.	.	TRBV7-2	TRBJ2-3	TGTGCCAGCAGCCTTCGAGGGGCAGATACGCAGTATTTT	CASSLRGADTQYF
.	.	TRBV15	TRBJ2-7	TGTGCCACCAGCAGAGACGGGGGCTCCTACGAGCAGTACTTC	CATSRDGGSYEQYF
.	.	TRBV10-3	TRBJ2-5	TGTGCCATCAGTTCGGGAACCCAAGAGACCCAGTACTTC	CAISSGTQETQYF
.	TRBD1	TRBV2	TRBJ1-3	TGTGCCAGCCAAAACGGACAGGGGGGCACCATATATTTT	CASQNGQGGTIYF
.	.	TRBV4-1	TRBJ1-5	TGCGCCAGCAGCCAAGATCGCCAGTATAGCAATCAGCCCCAGCATTTT	CASSQDRQYSNQPQHF
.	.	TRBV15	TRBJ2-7	TGTGCCACCAGCCACCGACAGCGGCAAAGCTCCTACGAGCAGTACTTC	CATSHRQRQSSYEQYF